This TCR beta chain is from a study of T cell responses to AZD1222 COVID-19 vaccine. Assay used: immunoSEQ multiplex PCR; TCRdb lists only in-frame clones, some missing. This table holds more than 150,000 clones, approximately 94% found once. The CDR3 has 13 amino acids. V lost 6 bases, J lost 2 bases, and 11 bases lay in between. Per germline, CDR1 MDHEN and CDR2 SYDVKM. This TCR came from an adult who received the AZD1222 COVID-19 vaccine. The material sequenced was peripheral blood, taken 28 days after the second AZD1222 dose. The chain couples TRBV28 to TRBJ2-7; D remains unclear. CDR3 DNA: TGTGCCAGCAGCCTTAGACTTCCCTACGAGCAGTACTTC. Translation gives CASSLRLPYEQYF.